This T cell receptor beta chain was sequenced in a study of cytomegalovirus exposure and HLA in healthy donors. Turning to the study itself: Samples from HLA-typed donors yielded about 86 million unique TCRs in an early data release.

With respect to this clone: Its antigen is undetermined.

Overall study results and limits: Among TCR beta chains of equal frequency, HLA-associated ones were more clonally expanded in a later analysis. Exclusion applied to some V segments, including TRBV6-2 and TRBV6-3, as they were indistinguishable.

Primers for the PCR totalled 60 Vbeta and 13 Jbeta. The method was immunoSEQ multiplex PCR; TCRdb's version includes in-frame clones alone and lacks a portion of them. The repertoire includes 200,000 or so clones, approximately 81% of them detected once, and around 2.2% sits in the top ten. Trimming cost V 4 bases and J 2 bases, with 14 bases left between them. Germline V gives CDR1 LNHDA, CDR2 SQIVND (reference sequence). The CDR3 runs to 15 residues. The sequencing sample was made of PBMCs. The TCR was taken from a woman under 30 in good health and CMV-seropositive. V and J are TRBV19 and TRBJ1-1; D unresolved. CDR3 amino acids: CASSRNAAGNTEAFF. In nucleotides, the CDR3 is TGTGCCAGTAGTAGAAACGCCGCAGGTAACACTGAAGCTTTCTTT.